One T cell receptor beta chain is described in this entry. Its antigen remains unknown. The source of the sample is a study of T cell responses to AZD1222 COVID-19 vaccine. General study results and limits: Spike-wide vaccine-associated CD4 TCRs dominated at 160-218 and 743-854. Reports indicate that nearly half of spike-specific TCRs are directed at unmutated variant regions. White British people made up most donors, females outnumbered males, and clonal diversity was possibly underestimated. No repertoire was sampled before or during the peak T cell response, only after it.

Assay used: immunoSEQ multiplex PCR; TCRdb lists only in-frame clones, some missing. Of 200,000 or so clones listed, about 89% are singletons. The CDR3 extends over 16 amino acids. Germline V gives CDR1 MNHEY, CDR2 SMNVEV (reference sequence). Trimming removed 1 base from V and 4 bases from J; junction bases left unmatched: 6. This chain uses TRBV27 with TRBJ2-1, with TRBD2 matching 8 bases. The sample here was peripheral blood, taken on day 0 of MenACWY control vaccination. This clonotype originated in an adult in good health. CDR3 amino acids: CASSLFVSGIYNEQFF. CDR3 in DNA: TGTGCCAGCAGTTTATTCGTTAGCGGGATTTACAATGAGCAGTTCTTC.